The sequence of this T cell receptor (beta chain) was determined in a study of cytomegalovirus exposure and HLA in healthy donors. Between the trimmed V and J ends, which lost 1 base and 6 bases, there was a span of 13 bases. Germline CDR1 reads SGHTA; CDR2 reads FQGTGA. The CDR3 consists of 15 residues. 60 Vbeta and 13 Jbeta primers were used in PCR. The protocol was immunoSEQ multiplex PCR, while the TCRdb copy is restricted to in-frame clones and leaves out a portion. The table has roughly 100,000 clones, 69% seen once. The V and J genes are TRBV7-3 and TRBJ2-1; D perhaps matches TRBD1 (6 bases). Sequencing used PBMCs. This TCR derives from a man aged 25 to 45 in good health and CMV-seronegative. This chain's CDR3 is CASSLMGASVNEQFF. CDR3 bases: TGTGCCAGCAGCTTAATGGGGGCGTCGGTCAATGAGCAGTTCTTC.